This T cell receptor (beta chain) stems from a study of shared clonotypes between healthy human individuals (TCRdb year 2020). Regarding the research as a whole: Three men and two women, aged 18 to 49 years, made up the cohort. For each donor, CD4 naive and CD4 memory were each run on three plates, CD8 naive on two plates, and CD8 memory on one plate. Blood TCR repertoires of about 5 healthy adults were deeply sequenced to estimate repertoire size and the extent of clonotype sharing between individuals. To increase sequencing depth and limit assay-specific biases, different laboratories used diverse techniques to prepare libraries and sequence TCR repertoires. Leukapheresis yielded between about 0.8 and 9.5 billion PBMCs per donor.

Using the deep immunoSEQ assay, multiplex PCR amplified TCR CDR3 regions from genomic DNA. Extracted genomic DNA from each cell subset was spread evenly across all wells of several immunoSEQ 96-well plates, with each plate serving as a replicate. For sorted subsets, 150 to 200 ng genomic DNA, equal to 25,000 to 35,000 T cell genomes, was loaded into each replicate PCR. Purified libraries were measured with a Qubit 3.0 fluorometer, size-checked on a Bioanalyzer 2100, and measured again with the KAPA Library Quantification kit. Every immunoSEQ 96-well plate was sequenced on a dedicated single-read 150-cycle Illumina NextSeq 550 flow cell. Under the source paper's analysis protocol: The immunoSEQ output contained only junctional sequences without quality scores, so filtering could not match that applied to full-length reads. To assign V/J genes and CDR3, sequences were annotated using PyIR, a Python wrapper for IgBLAST v1.9, with IMGT germline references. Reads with weak V/J assignments (E-value above 1e-6), missing CDR3, stop codons, out-of-frame junctions, or ambiguous translated residues were removed. V3J clonotypes were defined as sequences sharing the same inferred V gene, J gene, and CDR3 amino acid sequence. To compute the percentage overlap between repertoires, the number of shared unique clonotypes was divided by the size of the smaller repertoire. RTK rarefaction, the Chao1 estimator, and Recon v2.1 estimates of unobserved clonotypes were used to assess repertoire richness. For all TCRbeta clonotypes obtained by the gDNA method from a handful of donors, generation probabilities were computed with OLGA. TCRdb limited this immuneACCESS table to in-frame rearrangements with V and J called. A share of clones is missing; checked studies link under half to unresolved V genes, and the rest is unexplained. V and J calls and clone size are those listed in that table; D and trimming were worked out from the DNA. Across this sample there are around 1.9 million clones, with approximately 94% seen only once. Under 2% of the sample rests with the top ten.

Reading the germline V gene gives CDR1 LGHNA and CDR2 YNFKEQ. The cysteine opens and the phenylalanine closes a CDR3 of 19 amino acids. Kept here is only the CDR3 DNA, which spans 57 bases and is read in frame from base 1. The germline V end is reduced by 3 bases and the J end by 3 bases; junction bases left unmatched: 14. Details on this clone: No antigen is known for it. It has no much larger one-base neighbor in the sample; base qualities were not kept.

For the CD8 naive samples, CD45RO-negative cells were positively selected for CCR7, yielding a CD45RA+CCR7+ population from which TemRA cells were excluded. Donors were healthy HIV-negative adults with no recently reported acute infections or vaccinations. Only Caucasian adults living in Nashville, Tennessee, USA were represented among the donors. After blood collection by leukapheresis, PBMCs were isolated using Ficoll-Histopaque density gradient centrifugation and then cryopreserved in the vapor phase of liquid nitrogen. Analytical flow cytometry was used to check the purity and quantity of every magnetically sorted T cell population. Genomic DNA was isolated from every sorted fraction and measured by UV absorbance on a Nanodrop 2000c. What the work shows at the level of the full study, not this receptor alone: Rarefaction of sorted-subset datasets indicated incomplete sequencing despite the large sequencing depth. Approximately 5% of naive CD4, around 3.5% of naive CD8, roughly 2.4% of memory CD4, and more than 0.35% of memory CD8 clonotypes were shared across a few donors. Based on pairwise subsampling, the degree of clonotype sharing among donors was expected to be affected by sequencing depth. Compared with non-shared clonotypes, clonotypes shared by all four sorted-subset donors had higher generation probabilities. Sampling was limited to blood, and TCR repertoires in tissue likely differ from TCR repertoires in blood. The small number of donors limited the genetic and exposure-history diversity represented. Larger estimated clonotype richness was generally found for naive subsets than for memory subsets.

Recombination linked TRBV4-2 to TRBJ2-1; TRBD2 matches 10 bases in the middle. This clonotype was sampled from a man between 18 and 35 years old in good health. Some clones in this sample may be carry-over from other donors' samples. Material for sequencing was naive CD8+ T cells from PBMCs. What the cell subset or site label conveys for this sample: CD45RA+CCR7+. DNA sequence: TGTGCCAGCAGCCACCAAACAGGCCATCTAGCGGGAGACTACAATGAGCAGTTCTTC. This is translated as CASSHQTGHLAGDYNEQFF.